The 27 T cell receptor beta chains below were found in one sample sequenced in a study of cytomegalovirus exposure and HLA in healthy donors. Amplification used 60 Vbeta primers and 13 Jbeta primers. Produced via immunoSEQ multiplex PCR; TCRdb's table is partial and in-frame only. The data include around 51,000 clones; the top ten clones carry 2.1%. Input material: PBMCs. The receptors stem from a woman aged 40 to 50 in good health and CMV-seronegative.

The chain carries TRBV5-6 and TRBJ1-1; a weak D match, TRBD1 (6 bases). Trimming shortened V by 4 bases and J by 11 bases, and 15 bases separated the two germline ends. Germline-derived CDR1 and CDR2 are SGHDT and YYEEEE. CDR3 size: 12 residues. The CDR3 loop reads CASSTLQGKAFF. The CDR3 DNA is TGTGCCAGCAGCACACTCCAGGGGAAGGCTTTCTTT.

The DNA for the CDR3 is TGTGCCAGTAGTAAAGCGAGGTGGACTAATGAAAAACTGTTTTTT. Encoded protein: CASSKARWTNEKLFF. This chain uses TRBV19 with TRBJ1-4; D is ambiguous. Germline CDR1 and CDR2: LNHDA and SQIVND (reference sequence). V lost 4 bases, J lost 2 bases, and 11 bases lay in between. CDR3 size: 15 residues.

The chain joins TRBV9 to TRBJ1-1; the D is unclear. This CDR3 is 14 amino acids long. In germline, CDR1 is SGDLS, CDR2 YYNGEE. V was cut by 2 bases and J by 3 bases, with 11 bases left in between. CDR3 sequence: CASSVLEIDTEAFF. CDR3 in DNA: TGTGCCAGCAGCGTGTTGGAGATCGACACTGAAGCTTTCTTT.

The V and J genes are TRBV7-3 and TRBJ1-1; TRBD1 is a possible D gene (5 bases). Germline loops: CDR1 SGHTA, CDR2 FQGTGA. With 6 bases removed from V and 2 bases from J, the gap between germline ends came to 13 bases. The CDR3 loop spans 14 amino acids. Here the CDR3 reads CASSSRQTNTEAFF. CDR3 coding DNA: TGTGCCAGCAGTTCCAGACAGACCAACACTGAAGCTTTCTTT.

The genes are TRBV6-1 and TRBJ2-1; TRBD1 matches 9 bases. This CDR3 region has 15 residues. The germline V gene encodes CDR1 MNHNS and CDR2 SASEGT. Trimming took 4 bases from V and 5 from J; bases not matched to a gene: 6. The CDR3 here is CASSVMDRGHNEQFF. The CDR3 DNA sequence: TGTGCCAGCAGTGTCATGGACAGGGGCCACAATGAGCAGTTCTTC.

The V and J genes are TRBV10-2 and TRBJ2-1, with D possibly TRBD1 on 5 matching bases. The V gene's germline CDR1 is WSHSY and CDR2 SAAADI. V was trimmed by 4 bases and J by 9 bases, leaving 10 bases between them. The CDR3 has 12 amino acids. CDR3 sequence: CASSAGLSEQFF. The DNA for the CDR3 is TGCGCCAGCAGTGCAGGGCTCAGTGAGCAGTTCTTC.

This chain links TRBV11-3 with TRBJ2-1; D possibly corresponds to TRBD1 (5 bases). This CDR3 has 13 amino acids. Germline V lookup: CDR1 SGHNT, CDR2 YENEEA. Trimming left V 1 base short and J 8 bases short, with 9 bases between. DNA of the CDR3: TGTGCCAGCAGCTTAGGCAGGGTCCATGAGCAGTTCTTC. Translation gives CASSLGRVHEQFF.

The chain links TRBV2 to TRBJ1-5; TRBD1 matches at 7 bases. CDR1 is SNHLY and CDR2 is FYNNEI in the germline V gene. Trimming cost V 6 bases and J 5 bases; bases outside gene matches: 7. This CDR3 spans 14 amino acids. Written as DNA, the CDR3 is TGTGCCAGCAGCCCCAGGGGGTCGTATCAGCCCCAGCATTTT. Amino acids: CASSPRGSYQPQHF.

The gene calls are TRBV18 and TRBJ2-1; 11 nucleotides match TRBD2. The CDR3 extends over 17 amino acids. The germline V gene has CDR1 KGHSH and CDR2 LQKENI. V lost 0 bases, J lost 4 bases, and 5 bases stayed unmatched. CDR3 nucleotide sequence: TGTGCCAGCTCACCACCGGTAGCGGGGGGGTCTTACAATGAGCAGTTCTTC. Encoded protein: CASSPPVAGGSYNEQFF.

With respect to this clone: The germline gene is not matched at one end of the junction; a read error may be the cause. The CDR3 sequence is CASSRNVVTESSDNEQFF. In nucleotides, the CDR3 is TGTGCCAGCAGCCGCAACGTCGTGACGGAGAGCTCCGACAATGAGCAGTTCTTC. The rearrangement uses TRBV4-2 and TRBJ2-1; the D is unclear. CDR3 size: 18 residues. Germline CDR1 and CDR2: LGHNA and YNFKEQ.

J is TRBJ2-7 and V is TRBV6-1; D is uncertain. From germline, CDR1 is MNHNS and CDR2 SASEGT. There are 16 residues in the CDR3. V lost 1 base and J 4 bases, leaving 17 bases between the germline ends. CDR3 bases: TGTGCCAGCAGTGAAGTGGGCCTCCACAATGCTTACGAGCAGTACTTC. Protein: CASSEVGLHNAYEQYF.

The V gene is TRBV5-6, the J gene TRBJ1-1; the match to TRBD1 covers 7 bases. Per the germline V gene, CDR1 is SGHDT and CDR2 is YYEEEE. The junction had 8 bases not matched to a gene; V was cut back by 2 bases and J by 4 bases. The CDR3 length is 15 residues. The CDR3 protein is CASSFLGQVGTEAFF. In DNA form, the CDR3 reads TGTGCCAGCAGCTTCCTCGGACAGGTGGGCACTGAAGCTTTCTTT. Together with reference TRBV5-6 and TRBJ1-1, the CDR3 gives the full variable domain: DAGVTQSPTHLIKTRGQQVTLRCSPKSGHDTVSWYQQALGQGPQFIFQYYEEEERQRGNFPDRFSGHQFPNYSSELNVNALLLGDSALYLCASSFLGQVGTEAFFGQGTRLTVV.

The V gene is TRBV7-2, the J gene TRBJ2-1; 14 bases fit TRBD2. V shed 5 bases and J 10 bases; nucleotides not matched to a gene: 10. CDR1 is SGHTA and CDR2 is FQGNSA in the germline V gene. This CDR3 spans 16 amino acids. CDR3 DNA sequence: TGTGCCAGCAGCCCCTCGACTAGCGGGGGGGCCTGGGAGCAGTTCTTC. Translated: CASSPSTSGGAWEQFF.

This chain links TRBV7-9 with TRBJ1-2; 7 bases match TRBD1. V dropped 7 bases and J dropped 3; count of bases not matched to a gene: 5. Germline V gene sequence: CDR1 SEHNR, CDR2 FQNEAQ (reference sequence). The CDR3 is 13 residues long. CDR3 nucleotides: TGTGCCAGCACCATACAGGGGTACTATGGCTACACCTTC. Protein product: CASTIQGYYGYTF.

The chain employs TRBV7-2 and TRBJ1-1, with D possibly being TRBD1 (5 bases). V lost 3 bases and J lost 11, with 25 bases in between. There are 16 residues in the CDR3. Germline-derived CDR1 and CDR2 are SGHTA and FQGNSA. The CDR3 here is CASSLHRDSTAAWAFF. In nucleotides, the CDR3 is TGTGCCAGCAGCTTGCACCGGGACTCAACCGCGGCGTGGGCTTTCTTT.

The CDR3 region has the DNA TGCGCCAGCAGTGCAACAGGGGTCTATAATTCACCCCTCCACTTT. Its translation is CASSATGVYNSPLHF. The chain carries TRBV10-2 and TRBJ1-6, with TRBD1 matching over 7 bases. The V gene's germline CDR1 is WSHSY and CDR2 SAAADI. The CDR3 runs to 15 residues. J gave up 3 bases and V 4 bases, and 3 bases lay outside the gene matches.

The rearrangement uses TRBV15 and TRBJ2-3, with a weak D call TRBD1 (5 bases). Germline V gene sequence: CDR1 LNHNV, CDR2 YYDKDF (reference sequence). Trimming cost V 3 bases and J 6 bases, with 10 bases left between them. The CDR3 covers 13 residues. The CDR3 DNA reads TGTGCCACCAGCAGGGACACTGTTGATACGCAGTATTTT. It codes for CATSRDTVDTQYF.

The chain is built from TRBV5-1 and TRBJ1-2; D ambiguous. The ends were cut back, 5 bases at V and 0 bases at J, with 8 bases in the middle. Germline V gene data show CDR1 as SGHRS and CDR2 as YFSETQ. The CDR3 runs to 13 residues. The CDR3 DNA reads TGCGCCAGCAGAATCCCGGCTAACTATGGCTACACCTTC. This translates into CASRIPANYGYTF.

The chain uses TRBV13 and TRBJ2-2; maybe TRBD1 (5 bases). V lost 8 bases, J lost 5 bases, and 18 bases lay in between. In germline, CDR1 is PRHDT, CDR2 FYEKMQ (reference sequence). The length of the CDR3 is 15 residues. The CDR3 DNA reads TGTGCCAGCGCGGAATTGGGGCGGACGACCGGGGAGCTGTTTTTT. Protein: CASAELGRTTGELFF.

The V gene is TRBV19, the J gene TRBJ2-3, with D tentatively TRBD1 (6 bases). This CDR3 contains 14 residues. Germline V CDR1 and CDR2: LNHDA, SQIVND (reference sequence). Trimming stripped 9 bases from V and 0 bases from J, with 13 bases between. CDR3 bases: TGTGCCAGCAGCCGGGACACAAGCACAGATACGCAGTATTTT. Amino acid sequence: CASSRDTSTDTQYF. Full variable domain (missing parts from reference TRBV19 and TRBJ2-3): DGGITQSPKYLFRKEGQNVTLSCEQNLNHDAMYWYRQDPGQGLRLIYYSQIVNDFQKGDIAEGYSVSREKKESFPLTVTSAQKNPTAFYLCASSRDTSTDTQYFGPGTRLTVL.

CDR3 sequence reads: CASSLRQGASYEQYF. Written as DNA, the CDR3 is TGTGCCAGCAGTTTGAGGCAGGGGGCGTCCTACGAGCAGTACTTC. The chain recombines TRBV28 with TRBJ2-7; 8 nucleotides align to TRBD1. The CDR3 runs 15 residues. The V gene end was trimmed by 3 bases and the J gene end by 1 base; junction bases not matched to a gene: 5. Looked up from germline, CDR1 is MDHEN and CDR2 is SYDVKM.

As DNA, the CDR3 is TGTGCCAGCAGCGTTACCCCGGGACAGGGGGCGGGAGAGACCCAGTACTTC. This sequence encodes CASSVTPGQGAGETQYF. V usage is TRBV9 and J usage is TRBJ2-5; 12 bases align to TRBD1. V was pared by 2 bases and J by 4 bases, with 9 bases of the junction left unmatched. Germline CDR1 and CDR2: SGDLS and YYNGEE. CDR3 length: 17 amino acids.

V usage is TRBV6-5 and J usage is TRBJ2-7; 8 positions match TRBD2. The CDR3 is 14 residues long. CDR1 is MNHEY, CDR2 SVGAGI, per germline. After removal of 2 bases from V and 3 bases from J, the junction contained 3 bases not matched to a gene. The CDR3 coding sequence is TGTGCCAGCAGTTACATAGCGGGAAGCTACGAGCAGTACTTC. It specifies CASSYIAGSYEQYF.

V and J are TRBV5-5 and TRBJ1-2, with 9 bases identical to TRBD1. CDR1 and CDR2 (germline): SGHKS, YYEKEE (reference sequence). Unmatched junction bases numbered 5, after V lost 3 bases and J lost 2 bases. This CDR3 is built from 15 residues. The CDR3 protein is CASSSRQGGNYGYTF. CDR3 nucleotides: TGTGCCAGCAGCTCCCGACAGGGGGGAAACTATGGCTACACCTTC.

On this clone: This CDR3 is missing its conserved last phenylalanine or tryptophan, likely due to a read error. The chain is built from TRBV4-3 and TRBJ1-6; 7 nucleotides agree with TRBD1. V was clipped by 2 bases and J by 6 bases; unmatched bases: 4. Looked up from germline, CDR1 is LGHNA and CDR2 is YSLEER. This CDR3 region has 15 residues. CDR3 in DNA: TGCGCCAGCAGCCAACGCCGGGACAGTAATTCACCCCTCCACTCT. It encodes CASSQRRDSNSPLHS.

The chain carries TRBV5-1 and TRBJ1-2, with unresolved D. This CDR3 is 15 amino acids long. V lost 0 bases to trimming and J lost 8 bases, with 17 bases between them. Looked up from germline, CDR1 is SGHRS and CDR2 is YFSETQ. The CDR3 sequence: CASSLVPGFTEGYTF. The CDR3 bases are TGCGCCAGCAGCTTGGTGCCGGGGTTCACCGAAGGCTACACCTTC. Supplemented by reference TRBV5-1 and TRBJ1-2, the full variable domain reads KAGVTQTPRYLIKTRGQQVTLSCSPISGHRSVSWYQQTPGQGLQFLFEYFSETQRNKGNFPGRFSGRQFSNSRSEMNVSTLELGDSALYLCASSLVPGFTEGYTFGSGTRLTVV.

V and J are TRBV5-4 and TRBJ1-2; no clear D gene. This CDR3 has 15 residues. Deletions cut 4 bases from V and 7 bases from J, with 20 bases between. In germline, CDR1 is SGHNT, CDR2 YYREEE (reference sequence). The CDR3 spells CASSPYRPRPGGYTF. CDR3 in DNA: TGTGCCAGCAGCCCCTACCGTCCAAGGCCGGGTGGCTACACCTTC.